Shown below are 3 T cell receptor beta chains from a single sample sequenced in a study of OX40 agonist ivuxolimab in advanced cancers. Clones were read by immunoSEQ multiplex PCR, and TCRdb kept only the in-frame ones, dropping some. The profile shows tens of thousands of clones, around 86% of them singletons. Sequenced here: CD4+ or CD8+ T cells sorted from blood, sampled in a trial of the OX40 agonist ivuxolimab. These receptors originate from an adult with an advanced solid tumor such as melanoma, head and neck, liver or kidney cancer.

This rearrangement joins TRBV29-1 to TRBJ2-1; no firm D call. Trimming took 3 bases from V and 6 from J, leaving 9 bases between them. Germline V gene data show CDR1 as SQVTM and CDR2 as ANQGSEA. The length of the CDR3 is 12 residues. The CDR3 region is CSVDGLGNEQFF. The CDR3 region has the DNA TGCAGCGTTGATGGCCTCGGCAATGAGCAGTTCTTC.

The V gene is TRBV30, the J gene TRBJ2-1, with 8 bases matching TRBD2. The germline CDR1 and CDR2 sequences are GTSNPN and SVGIG (reference sequence). The CDR3 runs to 14 residues. V dropped 3 bases and J dropped 4; count of bases not matched to a gene: 5. The CDR3 coding sequence is TGTGCCTGGAGGCGGGCGGGGGGATACAATGAGCAGTTCTTC. Translation: CAWRRAGGYNEQFF.

Worth noting for this clone: Other DNA sequences in this specimen translate into the identical CDR3. The J gene is TRBJ1-4, the V gene TRBV19; D uncertain. Germline V lookup: CDR1 LNHDA, CDR2 SQIVND (reference sequence). Trimming stripped 3 bases from V and 2 bases from J, with 7 bases between. The CDR3 sequence is 14 residues long. CDR3 sequence reads: CASSISRTNEKLFF. The CDR3, as DNA: TGTGCCAGTAGTATCAGTCGGACTAATGAAAAACTGTTTTTT.